What follows are 26 T cell receptor beta chains derived from one specimen sequenced in a study of neurological immune-mediated disorders. Time point: longitudinal time-point 1 (baseline). TCRdb re-analysed the 5' RACE reads in MiXCR, keeping a single row per CDR3 protein. The sample carries 71,000 or so distinct CDR3 sequences, around 15% recorded once. The sequenced material came from PBMCs. The source of these receptors is a female donor with HTLV-1-associated myelopathy (HAM/TSP).

This clonotype has ten or more counts. The chain employs TRBV7-9 and TRBJ1-4; possible D gene TRBD1, 6 bases. CDR3 length equals 14 residues. V gave up 3 bases and J gave up 2 bases, with 7 bases separating them. Germline V lookup: CDR1 SEHNR, CDR2 FQNEAQ (reference sequence). CDR3 nucleotides: TGTGCCAGCAGCTTCCAGGGGACTAATGAAAAACTGTTTTTT. Protein sequence: CASSFQGTNEKLFF.

This clonotype has at least ten counts. J is TRBJ2-1 and V is TRBV25-1; TRBD2 matches at 7 bases. Germline CDR1 is MGHDK and CDR2 is SYGVNS. After removal of 4 bases from V and 0 bases from J, the junction contained 9 bases not matched to a gene. CDR3 length: 17 amino acids. CDR3: CASSGGGLSGSYNEQFF. The CDR3 bases are TGTGCCAGCAGTGGGGGGGGGTTGAGCGGCTCCTACAATGAGCAGTTCTTC. Combining the CDR3 with reference TRBV25-1 and TRBJ2-1 gives the whole variable domain EADIYQTPRYLVIGTGKKITLECSQTMGHDKMYWYQQDPGMELHLIHYSYGVNSTEKGDLSSESTVSRIRTEHFPLTLESARPSHTSQYLCASSGGGLSGSYNEQFFGPGTRLTVL.

This clonotype was picked up many times. The chain joins TRBV5-1 to TRBJ1-6, with D unclear. Deletions cut 0 bases from V and 9 bases from J, with 10 bases between. CDR1 and CDR2 from the germline V gene are SGHRS and YFSETQ. This CDR3 region has 14 residues. The CDR3 loop is CASSLVGSISPLHF. The CDR3 DNA reads TGCGCCAGCAGCTTGGTAGGGAGTATTTCACCCCTCCACTTT. The full variable domain, in which reference TRBV5-1 and TRBJ1-6 provide the parts outside the CDR3, is KAGVTQTPRYLIKTRGQQVTLSCSPISGHRSVSWYQQTPGQGLQFLFEYFSETQRNKGNFPGRFSGRQFSNSRSEMNVSTLELGDSALYLCASSLVGSISPLHFGNGTRLTVT.

This clonotype was counted many times. The V call is TRBV5-1, the J call TRBJ1-5; 8 bases agree with TRBD1. This CDR3 has 16 residues. Germline trimming cut 2 bases from V and 4 bases from J; bases unmatched to any gene: 8. Germline V gives CDR1 SGHRS, CDR2 YFSETQ. The CDR3 nucleotides read TGCGCCAGCAGCTTACCATCAGGGGGCGATAATCAGCCCCAGCATTTT. It translates to CASSLPSGGDNQPQHF.

This clonotype was counted many times. The chain carries TRBV7-2 and TRBJ2-1; 14 positions agree with TRBD2. J gave up 4 bases and V 5 bases, and 4 bases lay outside the gene matches. This CDR3 has 16 amino acids. In germline, CDR1 is SGHTA, CDR2 FQGNSA. The CDR3 region has the DNA TGTGCCAGCAGCCCACGACTAGCGGGGGGGTACAATGAGCAGTTCTTC. It encodes CASSPRLAGGYNEQFF.

As to this clonotype: At one end the junction does not follow the germline gene, possibly because of a read error. The chain combines TRBV6-5 with TRBJ2-7, with 7 bases that match TRBD1. Germline lookup yields CDR1 MNHEY and CDR2 SVGAGI. This CDR3 has 14 residues. CDR3 coding DNA: TGTGTCAGCAGTCATGACAGGGAGCGCTATGAGCAGTACTTC. It specifies CVSSHDRERYEQYF.

This clonotype was observed many times. V is TRBV7-2 and J is TRBJ2-1; either TRBD1 or TRBD2 may supply D (5 bases each). CDR3 size: 14 residues. Looked up from germline, CDR1 is SGHTA and CDR2 is FQGNSA. The V end lost 1 base, the J end lost 4 bases, and 8 bases lay between the germline ends. CDR3 region: CASSLGGDYNEQFF. CDR3 bases: TGTGCCAGCAGCTTAGGAGGGGATTACAATGAGCAGTTCTTC.

This clonotype was observed many times. This chain links TRBV6-1 with TRBJ1-2, with D unclear. The CDR3 is 11 residues long. V was shortened by 4 bases and J by 7 bases, with 7 bases between the two germline ends. In germline, CDR1 is MNHNS, CDR2 SASEGT. The DNA for the CDR3 is TGTGCCAGCAGTGCGGTCGTTGGCTACACCTTC. Translation gives CASSAVVGYTF.

The gene calls are TRBV9 and TRBJ2-2, with 10 bases lining up with TRBD1. The CDR3 sequence is 16 residues long. Germline CDR1 is SGDLS and CDR2 is YYNGEE. The V segment lost 0 bases and the J segment 4 bases; nucleotides outside the gene matches: 3. In DNA form, the CDR3 reads TGTGCCAGCAGCGTAGTCTGGACAGGGGGCACCGGGGAGCTGTTTTTT. This gives the protein CASSVVWTGGTGELFF.

This clonotype was seen at least ten times. The chain carries TRBV10-3 and TRBJ2-4; D tentatively fits TRBD1 or TRBD2 (6 bases each). CDR3 length equals 15 residues. Germline values: CDR1 ENHRY, CDR2 SYGVKD. With 2 bases removed from V and 0 bases from J, the gap between germline ends came to 8 bases. The DNA for the CDR3 is TGTGCCATCAGTGAGGGGGGGCTAGCCAAAAACATTCAGTACTTC. It encodes CAISEGGLAKNIQYF.

This clonotype has at least ten counts. This chain uses TRBV5-1 with TRBJ1-2, with 8 bases that match TRBD1. After removal of 4 bases from V and 6 bases from J, the junction contained 8 bases not matched to a gene. Germline values: CDR1 SGHRS, CDR2 YFSETQ. The CDR3 spans 14 residues. CDR3 amino acids: CASSTGQGLDGYTF. In DNA, the CDR3 is TGCGCCAGCAGCACAGGACAGGGTCTCGATGGCTACACCTTC.

This rearrangement joins TRBV2 to TRBJ1-1; 7 bases are a match to TRBD1. V dropped 5 bases and J dropped 8; count of bases not matched to a gene: 5. Per the germline V gene, CDR1 is SNHLY and CDR2 is FYNNEI. This CDR3 is 12 amino acids long. The CDR3 nucleotides read TGTGCCAGCAGTCGACAGGGCTTCGAAGCTTTCTTT. As protein: CASSRQGFEAFF.

This chain links TRBV20-1 with TRBJ2-1, with 8 bases matching TRBD1. This CDR3 region has 15 residues. V lost 1 base and J lost 6; bases outside the gene matches: 8. Germline values: CDR1 DFQATT, CDR2 SNEGSKA (reference sequence). In nucleotides, the CDR3 is TGCAGTGCTAGAGGGGCAGGGGGCTTAAGCAATGAGCAGTTCTTC. Translation gives CSARGAGGLSNEQFF.

This clonotype was counted at least ten times. V usage is TRBV15 and J usage is TRBJ1-3, with D uncertain. From germline, CDR1 is LNHNV and CDR2 YYDKDF (reference sequence). This CDR3 is built from 16 residues. V lost 3 bases to trimming and J lost 0 bases, with 12 bases between them. This chain's CDR3 is CATSSGRLSSGNTIYF. CDR3 in DNA: TGTGCCACCAGCAGCGGACGACTGAGCTCTGGAAACACCATATATTTT.

In its sample, this clonotype was seen many times. In DNA form, the CDR3 reads TGCGCCAGCAGCCCGAGGGGGACCAATGAGCAGTTCTTC. Translation: CASSPRGTNEQFF. The chain employs TRBV5-1 and TRBJ2-1; perhaps TRBD1 as D (6 bases). This CDR3 has 13 amino acids. The germline V gene encodes CDR1 SGHRS and CDR2 YFSETQ. V was cut by 4 bases and J by 6 bases, with 11 bases left in between.

V usage is TRBV9 and J usage is TRBJ2-1, with 9 nucleotides matching TRBD1. CDR1 SGDLS and CDR2 YYNGEE come from the germline V gene. The ends lost 0 bases at V and 4 bases at J; junction bases unmatched: 8. This CDR3 is built from 17 residues. The CDR3 spells CASSVEGGQGEYNEQFF. The CDR3 region has the DNA TGTGCCAGCAGCGTAGAGGGGGGACAGGGTGAATACAATGAGCAGTTCTTC. Drawing the rest from reference TRBV9 and TRBJ2-1, the complete variable domain is DSGVTQTPKHLITATGQRVTLRCSPRSGDLSVYWYQQSLDQGLQFLIQYYNGEERAKGNILERFSAQQFPDLHSELNLSSLELGDSALYFCASSVEGGQGEYNEQFFGPGTRLTVL.

This clonotype was counted ten times or more. The V and J genes are TRBV10-3 and TRBJ2-2; perhaps TRBD2 as D (6 bases). The CDR3 loop spans 15 amino acids. The V and J ends lost 11 bases and 4 bases respectively, with 20 bases between them. The germline V gene has CDR1 ENHRY and CDR2 SYGVKD. CDR3 sequence reads: CAARGNTAGTGELFF. DNA of the CDR3: TGTGCCGCCCGGGGGAACACGGCGGGCACCGGGGAGCTGTTTTTT.

This clonotype was seen repeatedly, ten times or more. The chain joins TRBV5-1 to TRBJ2-7; D gene uncertain. CDR1 and CDR2 from the germline V gene are SGHRS and YFSETQ. The V gene lost 9 bases and the J gene lost 2 bases, with 12 bases spanning the gap. This CDR3 has 12 residues. The CDR3 DNA is TGCGCCACCGGGCAAGGCACCTACGAGCAGTACTTC. Protein sequence: CATGQGTYEQYF.

The table lists this clonotype with many counts. The V and J genes are TRBV5-1 and TRBJ2-5; the D gene is possibly TRBD1 (6 bases). Trimming took 1 base from V and 5 from J, leaving 12 bases between them. Germline assignment: CDR1 SGHRS and CDR2 YFSETQ. The CDR3 sequence is 14 residues long. CDR3 coding DNA: TGCGCCAGCAGCTTGTCTGGGGGCGGGGAGACCCAGTACTTC. It encodes CASSLSGGGETQYF.

The table lists this clonotype with many counts. This chain links TRBV15 with TRBJ2-6; weak D call: TRBD1 (6 bases). V lost 1 base, J lost 2 bases, and 9 bases lay in between. Germline loops: CDR1 LNHNV, CDR2 YYDKDF (reference sequence). The CDR3 is 16 amino acids. In DNA, the CDR3 is TGTGCCACCAGCAGAGGCGCAGGGGCTGGGGCCAACGTCCTGACTTTC. Translation: CATSRGAGAGANVLTF.

This clonotype was found many times. The chain has TRBV2 and TRBJ2-1; TRBD2 is a possible D gene (6 bases). CDR1 SNHLY and CDR2 FYNNEI come from the germline V gene. There are 16 residues in the CDR3. V was clipped by 2 bases and J by 3 bases, with 14 bases between them. For the CDR3, the DNA is TGTGCCAGCAGTGAATCTGGGGGGACCTTCTACAATGAGCAGTTCTTC. Translated, it gives CASSESGGTFYNEQFF. Full variable domain (remainder filled in from reference TRBV2 and TRBJ2-1): EPEVTQTPSHQVTQMGQEVILRCVPISNHLYFYWYRQILGQKVEFLVSFYNNEISEKSEIFDDQFSVERPDGSNFTLKIRSTKLEDSAMYFCASSESGGTFYNEQFFGPGTRLTVL.

Points on this clonotype: It may be a read error: a sequence one base away is much more abundant. J is TRBJ2-7 and V is TRBV28; the match to TRBD1 covers 8 bases. Germline values: CDR1 MDHEN, CDR2 SYDVKM. This CDR3 region has 14 residues. Written as DNA, the CDR3 is TGTGCCAGGCCTCCCCAGGACAGGGCAACCGAGCGGTACTTC. It codes for CARPPQDRATERYF. Full variable domain (rest looked up from reference TRBV28 and TRBJ2-7): DVKVTQSSRYLVKRTGEKVFLECVQDMDHENMFWYRQDPGLGLRLIYFSYDVKMKEKGDIPEGYSVSREKKERFSLILESASTNQTSMYLCARPPQDRATERYFGPGTRLTVT.

This clonotype has more than one count but fewer than ten. The genes are TRBV11-2 and TRBJ2-1, with 8 bases lining up with TRBD2. Germline CDR1 is SGHAT and CDR2 is FQNNGV. The CDR3 contains 15 residues. V lost 6 bases and J lost 3; bases outside the gene matches: 7. In DNA form, the CDR3 reads TGTGCCAGCAGTGATAGGCTAGCGGGCTACAATGAGCAGTTCTTC. It specifies CASSDRLAGYNEQFF.

Many counts were recorded for this clonotype. The rearrangement uses TRBV6-2 or TRBV6-3 and TRBJ1-5, with TRBD1 matching over 7 bases. This CDR3 is built from 15 residues. Unmatched junction bases numbered 5, after V lost 5 bases and J lost 1 base. The V gene's germline CDR1 is MNHEY and CDR2 SVGEGT. This chain's CDR3 is CASSGDRDSNQPQHF. CDR3 bases: TGTGCCAGCAGTGGTGACAGGGACAGCAATCAGCCCCAGCATTTT.

V and J are TRBV2 and TRBJ1-1; D unclear. The CDR3 totals 14 residues. Looked up from germline, CDR1 is SNHLY and CDR2 is FYNNEI. V was clipped by 8 bases and J by 0 bases, with 13 bases between them. The CDR3 sequence is CASQIGGMNTEAFF. CDR3 coding DNA: TGTGCCAGCCAGATCGGAGGGATGAACACTGAAGCTTTCTTT.

This clonotype was seen repeatedly, ten times or more. This rearrangement joins TRBV7-2 to TRBJ1-5; 7 nucleotides agree with TRBD1. The CDR3 totals 18 residues. From germline, CDR1 is SGHTA and CDR2 FQGNSA. After removal of 4 bases from V and 2 bases from J, the junction contained 14 bases not matched to a gene. CDR3 DNA: TGTGCCAGCAGCTCAAGAGGGTTAGTAGGGGGCGGCAATCAGCCCCAGCATTTT. Protein product: CASSSRGLVGGGNQPQHF. Based on the CDR3 plus reference TRBV7-2 and TRBJ1-5, the full variable domain is GAGVSQSPSNKVTEKGKDVELRCDPISGHTALYWYRQSLGQGLEFLIYFQGNSAPDKSGLPSDRFSAERTGGSVSTLTIQRTQQEDSAVYLCASSSRGLVGGGNQPQHFGDGTRLSIL.